This T cell receptor beta chain was sequenced for a study of T-cell memory formation after mild COVID-19. MiXCR, applied by TCRdb to the 5' RACE reads, yields one record per CDR3 protein. The profile shows over 400,000 distinct CDR3 sequences, 20% to 30% of them singletons. Whole-study findings and limits: Most CD4+ clones that shrank were in CM and EM, while CD8+ ones turned up in EMRA. The study detected some responding clones in pre-infection memory, suggesting cross-reactive memory joined.

As for this clonotype: Its antigen is as yet unknown.

The CDR3 length is 14 residues. V was clipped by 4 bases and J by 1 base, with 11 bases between them. Germline V gives CDR1 SGHRS, CDR2 YFSETQ. Sequenced sample: PBMCs or a T cell subset sorted from them (not recorded which). This chain uses TRBV5-1 with TRBJ1-1; no firm D call. The TCR sequence derives from an adult woman who had mild COVID-19 (a few samples of this study predate the infection). Cell type and time point are not known. The CDR3 sequence: CASSRRTGNTEAFF. The CDR3 DNA reads as TGCGCCAGCAGCCGCCGAACGGGGAACACTGAAGCTTTCTTT.